This T cell receptor beta chain was captured in a study of blood T cell repertoires in COVID-19. Study-level information: Specimens from acute and convalescent COVID-19 originated in the United States, Italy and Spain. The cDNA or gDNA used as material had been derived from T cells, B-cell-depleted T cells, or PBMCs.

This table comes from immunoSEQ multiplex PCR, and its TCRdb copy is limited to in-frame clones, with some not included. The sample has a few hundred thousand clones, around 88% seen once. Trimming cost V 4 bases and J 4 bases; bases outside gene matches: 4. The CDR3 length is 14 residues. CDR1 is SGHVS and CDR2 is FQNEAQ in the germline V gene. The chain recombines TRBV7-8 with TRBJ1-3; 7 bases are a match to TRBD1. This receptor was taken from a man younger than 45 with acute or convalescent COVID-19. Sequenced input: peripheral blood. In DNA, the CDR3 is TGTGCCAGCAGCTCAGGGGGTTTCGGAAACACCATATATTTT. Its translation is CASSSGGFGNTIYF. Variable domain in full (rest from reference TRBV7-8 and TRBJ1-3): GAGVSQSPRYKVAKRGQDVALRCDPISGHVSLFWYQQALGQGPEFLTYFQNEAQLDKSGLPSDRFFAERPEGSVSTLKIQRTQQEDSAVYLCASSSGGFGNTIYFGEGSWLTVV.